A single sample gave rise to the 13 T cell receptor beta chains below, sequenced in a study of spatial heterogeneity in lung cancer. General observations from the study: Tumors with more nonsynonymous mutations had more expanded intratumoral alpha and beta TCRs.

No antigen has been identified for these receptors. TCRdb re-derived calls from the 5' RACE reads in MiXCR, one entry per CDR3 protein. The table has 4,000 or so distinct CDR3 sequences, around a tenth seen once. Described time point: sample taken at primary tumor resection. Sequenced material: lung tumor tissue, taken at surgery. All receptors come from a male donor with early-stage non-small cell lung cancer.

This chain joins TRBV7-9 and TRBJ2-5; 7 bases agree with TRBD1. Germline lookup yields CDR1 SEHNR and CDR2 FQNEAQ (reference sequence). There are 13 residues in the CDR3. After removal of 5 bases from V and 2 bases from J, the junction contained 2 bases not matched to a gene. In nucleotides, the CDR3 is TGTGCCAGCAGCCCGGGACAGCAAGAGACCCAGTACTTC. It encodes CASSPGQQETQYF.

This clonotype is categorized as medium-sized. The CDR3 DNA is TGTGCCAGCAGCCGACGGGGGGCAATCCGGGCTCAAGAGACCCAGTACTTC. Its translation is CASSRRGAIRAQETQYF. V gene TRBV6-5 combines with J gene TRBJ2-5, with a tentative D call TRBD2 (7 bases). The V gene's germline CDR1 is MNHEY and CDR2 SVGAGI. This CDR3 contains 17 residues. Trimming stripped 6 bases from V and 2 bases from J, with 22 bases between.

This clonotype rates as medium-sized. The chain has TRBV30 and TRBJ1-5, with D possibly being TRBD1 (5 bases). Germline-derived CDR1 and CDR2 are GTSNPN and SVGIG (reference sequence). CDR3 size: 14 residues. V was shortened by 3 bases and J by 5 bases, with 14 bases between the two germline ends. CDR3 in amino acids: CAWSRGGNDQPQHF. In nucleotides, the CDR3 is TGTGCCTGGAGCCGGGGGGGAAACGATCAGCCCCAGCATTTT. Full variable domain (outside the CDR3, taken from reference TRBV30 and TRBJ1-5): SQTIHQWPATLVQPVGSPLSLECTVEGTSNPNLYWYRQAAGRGLQLLFYSVGIGQISSEVPQNLSASRPQDRQFILSSKKLLLSDSGFYLCAWSRGGNDQPQHFGDGTRLSIL.

This clonotype is categorized as medium-sized. The chain employs TRBV6-5 and TRBJ1-6; 9 bases match TRBD1. The V segment lost 5 bases and the J segment 10 bases; nucleotides outside the gene matches: 9. Germline CDR1 is MNHEY and CDR2 is SVGAGI. The CDR3 is made up of 15 amino acids. CDR3 residues: CASSTGQGFPSPLHF. In DNA, the CDR3 is TGTGCCAGCAGTACCGGACAGGGGTTCCCATCACCCCTCCACTTT.

This clonotype appeared a few times. The chain recombines TRBV20-1 with TRBJ2-7; 7 nucleotides align to TRBD1. The CDR3 extends over 13 amino acids. Germline loops: CDR1 DFQATT, CDR2 SNEGSKA (reference sequence). The V and J ends lost 3 bases and 2 bases, in that order; junction bases with no gene match: 4. CDR3 bases: TGCAGTGCTAGCGCAGGGGGAGCCTACGAGCAGTACTTC. It codes for CSASAGGAYEQYF.

This clonotype was observed many times. The chain carries TRBV29-1 and TRBJ2-7; D is ambiguous. V was trimmed by 4 bases and J by 0 bases, leaving 13 bases between them. The CDR3 has 14 amino acids. Germline V gene sequence: CDR1 SQVTM, CDR2 ANQGSEA. The CDR3 reads CSVVPGSSSYEQYF. CDR3 bases: TGCAGCGTTGTTCCAGGTTCTAGCTCCTACGAGCAGTACTTC.

By share, this clonotype ranks as medium-sized (0.01 to 0.1%). The genes are TRBV20-1 and TRBJ2-3; D is perhaps TRBD2 (6 bases). Trimming stripped 5 bases from V and 3 bases from J, with 18 bases between. This CDR3 comprises 15 residues. Germline loops: CDR1 DFQATT, CDR2 SNEGSKA (reference sequence). DNA for the CDR3: TGCAGTGCTTTGAACCGGGACTCTTTTACAGATACGCAGTATTTT. Translation: CSALNRDSFTDTQYF.

This chain connects TRBV4-2 to TRBJ2-5; TRBD2 might be the D (5 bases). Trimming took 4 bases from V and 5 from J, leaving 14 bases between them. Looked up from germline, CDR1 is LGHNA and CDR2 is YNFKEQ. The CDR3 is 14 amino acids. In DNA, the CDR3 is TGTGCCAGCAGCCTCTCCGGGGTGGGGGAGACCCAGTACTTC. It codes for CASSLSGVGETQYF.

This clonotype was counted a few times. The chain combines TRBV20-1 with TRBJ2-3; D tentatively fits TRBD1 or TRBD2 (5 bases each). CDR1 is DFQATT, CDR2 SNEGSKA, per germline (reference sequence). This CDR3 has 13 residues. Trimming removed 6 bases from V and 4 bases from J, with 14 bases in between. CDR3 in DNA: TGCAGTGCCACCAGGGAGTGGGCAGATACGCAGTATTTT. This gives the protein CSATREWADTQYF.

By share, this clonotype counts as medium-sized. V usage is TRBV18 and J usage is TRBJ2-1; the match to TRBD2 covers 7 bases. V shed 4 bases, J shed 0 bases, and the junction held 9 bases outside the gene matches. In germline, CDR1 is KGHSH, CDR2 LQKENI. The CDR3 totals 17 residues. The CDR3 is CASSRTERGSSYNEQFF. The CDR3 DNA reads as TGTGCCAGCTCACGAACTGAGCGGGGCAGCTCCTACAATGAGCAGTTCTTC.

This clonotype ranks as medium-sized. The chain joins TRBV7-2 to TRBJ1-4; possibly TRBD1 for D (5 bases). V was cut by 5 bases and J by 4 bases, with 11 bases left in between. The CDR3 has 14 residues. CDR1 SGHTA and CDR2 FQGNSA come from the germline V gene. CDR3 sequence (DNA): TGTGCCAGCAGCGTGACAGCCCGTAATGAAAAACTGTTTTTT. It yields the protein CASSVTARNEKLFF.

The rearrangement links TRBV11-2 to TRBJ2-5; D gene ambiguous. V was cut by 2 bases and J by 5 bases, with 9 bases left in between. Germline V gene sequence: CDR1 SGHAT, CDR2 FQNNGV. The CDR3 has 13 amino acids. The DNA of the CDR3 is TGTGCCAGCAGCTTATTGGGGTGGGAGACCCAGTACTTC. Protein product: CASSLLGWETQYF.

The chain recombines TRBV20-1 with TRBJ1-2; D not certain. V was shortened by 4 bases and J by 5 bases, with 17 bases between the two germline ends. This CDR3 contains 14 residues. Germline CDR1 DFQATT, CDR2 SNEGSKA (reference sequence). Here the CDR3 reads CSATAGVYSYGYTF. CDR3 coding DNA: TGCAGTGCTACCGCCGGGGTGTACTCTTATGGCTACACCTTC.